The entry below describes one T cell receptor (beta chain). No antigen is known for it. The method was immunoSEQ multiplex PCR; TCRdb's version includes in-frame clones alone and lacks a portion of them. The sample consists of some 900,000 clones, around 80% of them appearing once. V dropped 6 bases and J dropped 3 bases, with 15 bases sitting between them. Germline assignment: CDR1 MNHEY and CDR2 SMNVEV (reference sequence). The CDR3 length is 14 residues. This entry comes from a study of shared clonotypes between healthy human individuals. Study information: Every donor yielded three CD4 naive, three CD4 memory, two CD8 naive and one CD8 memory plate. Overall study results and limits: Limited genetic and exposure-history diversity came from having few donors.

The receptor comes from a man younger than 35 in good health. Sequencing was performed on memory CD4+ T cells sorted from blood. Subset indicated: CD45RA-negative fraction. The chain joins TRBV27 to TRBJ2-7; tentatively, D is TRBD1 (6 bases). The CDR3 DNA reads as TGTGCCAGCAGCACAAGACAGGAGCTCTACGAGCAGTACTTC. Its protein is CASSTRQELYEQYF.